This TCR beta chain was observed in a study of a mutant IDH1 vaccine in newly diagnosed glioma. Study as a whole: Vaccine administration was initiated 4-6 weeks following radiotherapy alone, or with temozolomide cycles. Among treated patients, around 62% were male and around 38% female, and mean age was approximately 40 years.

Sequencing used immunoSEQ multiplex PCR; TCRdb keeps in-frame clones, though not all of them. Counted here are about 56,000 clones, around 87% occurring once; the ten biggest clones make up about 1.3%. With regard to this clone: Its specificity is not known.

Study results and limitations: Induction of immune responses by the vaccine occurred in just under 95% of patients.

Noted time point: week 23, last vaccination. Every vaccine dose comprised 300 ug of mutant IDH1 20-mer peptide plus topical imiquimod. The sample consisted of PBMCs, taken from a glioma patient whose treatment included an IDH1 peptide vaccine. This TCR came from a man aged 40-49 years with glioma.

The CDR3 DNA follows: TGTGCCAGTAGCGACAGAAATCAGCCCCAGCATTTT. Protein product: CASSDRNQPQHF. The V gene is TRBV19, the J gene TRBJ1-5; maybe TRBD1 (5 bases). Between the trimmed V and J ends, which lost 6 bases and 4 bases, there was a span of 7 bases. The CDR3 extends over 12 amino acids. Per germline, CDR1 LNHDA and CDR2 SQIVND (reference sequence).